These 2 T cell receptor beta chains share one sample of origin, sequenced in a study of neoadjuvant anti-PD-1 for oral cavity cancer. The time point was: after neoadjuvant nivolumab, at surgical resection. TCRdb's copy holds only in-frame clones and misses some; the assay was immunoSEQ multiplex PCR. The sample holds roughly 9,500 clones, about 70% seen once. Specimen: PBMCs, collected after nivolumab (anti-PD-1) treatment. All receptors derive from a person between 35 and 79 years old with oral cavity squamous cell carcinoma.

V usage is TRBV4-2 and J usage is TRBJ2-1; no clear D gene. Germline V gene data show CDR1 as LGHNA and CDR2 as YNFKEQ. Trimming left V 0 bases short and J 5 bases short, with 8 bases between. The CDR3 extends over 14 amino acids. CDR3 DNA sequence: TGTGCCAGCAGCCAAGAGGCCTACGACAATGAGCAGTTCTTC. The encoded protein is CASSQEAYDNEQFF.

This chain uses TRBV11-2 with TRBJ2-7; TRBD2 agrees at 10 bases. Germline values: CDR1 SGHAT, CDR2 FQNNGV. J was trimmed by 5 bases and V by 7 bases; bases with no gene match: 17. This CDR3 is 17 amino acids long. The chain's CDR3 is CASTPFGGASGGHEQYF. CDR3 bases: TGTGCCAGCACACCGTTTGGAGGGGCTAGCGGGGGCCACGAGCAGTACTTC.